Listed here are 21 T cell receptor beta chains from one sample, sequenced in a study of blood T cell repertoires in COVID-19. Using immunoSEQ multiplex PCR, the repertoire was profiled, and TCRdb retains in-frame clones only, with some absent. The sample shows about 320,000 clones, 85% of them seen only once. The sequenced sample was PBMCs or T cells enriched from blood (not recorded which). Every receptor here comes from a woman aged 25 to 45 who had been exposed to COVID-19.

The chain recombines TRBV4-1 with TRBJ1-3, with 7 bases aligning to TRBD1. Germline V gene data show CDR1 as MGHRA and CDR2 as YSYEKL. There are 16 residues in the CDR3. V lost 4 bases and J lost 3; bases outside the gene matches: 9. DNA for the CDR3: TGCGCCAGCAGCCCGAACAGGGGTACCTTTGGAAACACCATATATTTT. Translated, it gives CASSPNRGTFGNTIYF.

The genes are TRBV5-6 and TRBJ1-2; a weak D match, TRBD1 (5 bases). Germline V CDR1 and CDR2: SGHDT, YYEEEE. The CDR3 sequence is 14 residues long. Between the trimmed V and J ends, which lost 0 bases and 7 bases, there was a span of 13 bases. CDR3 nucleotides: TGTGCCAGCAGCTTGGGGGAGGGGACCATTGGCTACACCTTC. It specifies CASSLGEGTIGYTF.

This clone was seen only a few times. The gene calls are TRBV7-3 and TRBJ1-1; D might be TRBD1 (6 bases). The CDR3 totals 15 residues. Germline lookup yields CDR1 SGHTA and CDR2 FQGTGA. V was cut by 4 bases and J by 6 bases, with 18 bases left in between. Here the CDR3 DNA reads TGTGCCAGCAGCTCAGGCCTAGAACGACAGGCTGAAGCTTTCTTT. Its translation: CASSSGLERQAEAFF.

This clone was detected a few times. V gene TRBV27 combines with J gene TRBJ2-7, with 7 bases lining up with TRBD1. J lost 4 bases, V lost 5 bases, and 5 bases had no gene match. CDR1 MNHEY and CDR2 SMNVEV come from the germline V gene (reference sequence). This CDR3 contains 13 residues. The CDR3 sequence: CASSTGDRYEQYF. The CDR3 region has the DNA TGTGCCAGCAGTACAGGGGATAGGTACGAGCAGTACTTC.

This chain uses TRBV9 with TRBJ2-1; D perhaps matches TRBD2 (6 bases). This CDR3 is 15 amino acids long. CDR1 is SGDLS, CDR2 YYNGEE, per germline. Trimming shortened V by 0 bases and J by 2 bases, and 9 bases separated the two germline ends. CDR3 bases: TGTGCCAGCAGCGTAGCTGGGGGGACCTACAATGAGCAGTTCTTC. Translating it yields CASSVAGGTYNEQFF.

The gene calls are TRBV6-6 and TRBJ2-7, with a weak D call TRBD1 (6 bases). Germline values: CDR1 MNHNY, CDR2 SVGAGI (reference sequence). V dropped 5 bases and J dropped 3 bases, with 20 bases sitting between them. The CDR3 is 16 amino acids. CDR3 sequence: CASSISGTRGFYEQYF. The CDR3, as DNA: TGTGCCAGCAGTATTTCCGGGACAAGGGGATTCTACGAGCAGTACTTC.

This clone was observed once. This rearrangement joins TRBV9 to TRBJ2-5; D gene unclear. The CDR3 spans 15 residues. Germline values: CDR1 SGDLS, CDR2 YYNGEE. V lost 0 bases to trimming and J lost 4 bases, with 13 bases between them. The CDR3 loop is CASSVVAGTGETQYF. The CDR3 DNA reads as TGTGCCAGCAGCGTAGTGGCCGGTACGGGAGAGACCCAGTACTTC.

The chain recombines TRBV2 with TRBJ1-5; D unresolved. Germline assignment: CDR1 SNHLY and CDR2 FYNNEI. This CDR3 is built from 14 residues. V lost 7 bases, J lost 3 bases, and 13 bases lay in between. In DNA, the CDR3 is TGTGCCAGCACAAAGGAGGTCCCCAATCAGCCCCAGCATTTT. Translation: CASTKEVPNQPQHF.

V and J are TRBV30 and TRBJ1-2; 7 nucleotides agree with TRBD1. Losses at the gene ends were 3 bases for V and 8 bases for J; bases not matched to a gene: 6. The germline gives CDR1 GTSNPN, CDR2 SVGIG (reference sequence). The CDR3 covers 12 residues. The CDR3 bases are TGTGCCTGGAGGGAGGGGGCGGCAGGCTACACCTTC. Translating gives CAWREGAAGYTF.

This CDR3 is CASSYEQGRINEQFF. In DNA form, the CDR3 reads TGTGCCAGCAGCTACGAACAGGGTAGGATCAATGAGCAGTTCTTC. V gene TRBV11-3 combines with J gene TRBJ2-1, with a tentative D call TRBD1 (6 bases). The ends were cut back, 4 bases at V and 6 bases at J, with 16 bases in the middle. Germline V gene lookup returns CDR1 SGHNT and CDR2 YENEEA. CDR3 length equals 15 residues.

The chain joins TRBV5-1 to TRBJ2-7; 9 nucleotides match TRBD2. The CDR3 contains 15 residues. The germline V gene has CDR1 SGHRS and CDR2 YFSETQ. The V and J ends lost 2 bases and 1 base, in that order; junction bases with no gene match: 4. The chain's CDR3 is CASSLTSGRSYEQYF. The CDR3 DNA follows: TGCGCCAGCAGCTTAACTAGCGGGCGATCCTACGAGCAGTACTTC.

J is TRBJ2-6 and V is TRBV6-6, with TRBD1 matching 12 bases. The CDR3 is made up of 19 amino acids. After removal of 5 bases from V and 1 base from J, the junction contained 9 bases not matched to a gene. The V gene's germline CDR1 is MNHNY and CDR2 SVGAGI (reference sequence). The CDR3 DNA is TGTGCCAGCAGTCTTACCGGGACAGGGGGCGGATCTGGGGCCAACGTCCTGACTTTC. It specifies CASSLTGTGGGSGANVLTF.

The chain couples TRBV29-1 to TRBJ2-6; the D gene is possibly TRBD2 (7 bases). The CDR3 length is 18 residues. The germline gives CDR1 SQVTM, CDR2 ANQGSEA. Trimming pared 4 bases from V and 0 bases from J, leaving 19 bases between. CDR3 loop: CSVGNLRGGLSGANVLTF. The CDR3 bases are TGCAGCGTTGGTAACCTGAGGGGGGGGCTCTCTGGGGCCAACGTCCTGACTTTC.

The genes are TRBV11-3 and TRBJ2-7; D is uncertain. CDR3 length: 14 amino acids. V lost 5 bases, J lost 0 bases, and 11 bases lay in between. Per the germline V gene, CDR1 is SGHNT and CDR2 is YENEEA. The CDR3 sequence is CASSPTRASYEQYF. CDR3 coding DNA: TGTGCCAGCAGCCCGACTCGCGCCTCCTACGAGCAGTACTTC.

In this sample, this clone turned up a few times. CDR3 region: CASSLSLFDSDNVAGRTYEQYF. The CDR3 DNA reads as TGTGCCAGCAGTTTAAGTCTCTTCGATTCGGACAACGTAGCGGGCAGAACCTACGAGCAGTACTTC. This chain links TRBV28 with TRBJ2-7; 7 nucleotides line up with TRBD2. This CDR3 region has 22 residues. Trimming cost V 2 bases and J 2 bases; bases outside gene matches: 27. Germline lookup yields CDR1 MDHEN and CDR2 SYDVKM.

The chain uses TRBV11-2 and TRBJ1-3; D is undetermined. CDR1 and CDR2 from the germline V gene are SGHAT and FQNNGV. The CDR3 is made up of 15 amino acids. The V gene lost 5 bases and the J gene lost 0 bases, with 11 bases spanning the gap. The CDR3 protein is CASSPQLDSGNTIYF. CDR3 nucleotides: TGTGCCAGCAGCCCGCAGCTAGACTCTGGAAACACCATATATTTT.

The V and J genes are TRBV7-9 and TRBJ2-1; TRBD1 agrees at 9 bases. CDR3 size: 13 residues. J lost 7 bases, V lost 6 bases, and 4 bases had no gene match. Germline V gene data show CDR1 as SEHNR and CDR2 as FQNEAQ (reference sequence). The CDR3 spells CASSPQGANEQFF. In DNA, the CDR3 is TGTGCCAGCAGTCCACAGGGGGCGAATGAGCAGTTCTTC. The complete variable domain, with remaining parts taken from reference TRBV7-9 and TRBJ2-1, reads DTGVSQNPRHKITKRGQNVTFRCDPISEHNRLYWYRQTLGQGPEFLTYFQNEAQLEKSRLLSDRFSAERPKGSFSTLEIQRTEQGDSAMYLCASSPQGANEQFFGPGTRLTVL.

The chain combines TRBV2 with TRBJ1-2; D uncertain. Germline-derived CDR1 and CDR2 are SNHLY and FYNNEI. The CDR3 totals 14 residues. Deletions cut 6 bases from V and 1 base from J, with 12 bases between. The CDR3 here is CASSDHSFNYGYTF. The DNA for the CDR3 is TGTGCCAGCAGCGACCACAGCTTTAACTATGGCTACACCTTC.

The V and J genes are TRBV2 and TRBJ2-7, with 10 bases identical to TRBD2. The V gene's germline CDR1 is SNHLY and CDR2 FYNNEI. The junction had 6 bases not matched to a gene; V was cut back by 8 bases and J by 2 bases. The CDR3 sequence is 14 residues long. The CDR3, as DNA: TGTGCCAGCCGGACGGGACTAGCGCCCTACGAGCAGTACTTC. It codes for CASRTGLAPYEQYF.

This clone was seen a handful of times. CDR3 sequence: CASSFPDIYYGYTF. CDR3 DNA sequence: TGTGCCAGCAGTTTCCCTGACATTTACTATGGCTACACCTTC. The J gene is TRBJ1-2, the V gene TRBV28; D gene ambiguous. The CDR3 loop spans 14 amino acids. Trimming left V 3 bases short and J 3 bases short, with 11 bases between. Germline CDR1 is MDHEN and CDR2 is SYDVKM.

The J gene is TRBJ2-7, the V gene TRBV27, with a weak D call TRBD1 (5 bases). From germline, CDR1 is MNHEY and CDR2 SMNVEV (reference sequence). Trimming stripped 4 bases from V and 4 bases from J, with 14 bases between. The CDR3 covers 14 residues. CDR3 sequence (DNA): TGTGCCAGCAGTTCACAGGAGAAGGAATACGAGCAGTACTTC. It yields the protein CASSSQEKEYEQYF.